Listed here are 5 T cell receptor beta chains from one sample, sequenced in a study of blood T cell repertoires in COVID-19. The assay was immunoSEQ multiplex PCR, and TCRdb's table has in-frame clones only and misses some. The repertoire holds roughly 150,000 clones, with under 85% as singletons. The sequencing input was peripheral blood. The receptors come from a man between 65 and 85 years old who had recovered from COVID-19.

The gene calls are TRBV6-1 and TRBJ1-4, with D unclear. Per germline, CDR1 MNHNS and CDR2 SASEGT. This CDR3 contains 13 residues. The V gene lost 3 bases and the J gene lost 8 bases, with 10 bases spanning the gap. CDR3 residues: CASSEVRKEKLFF. In DNA form, the CDR3 reads TGTGCCAGCAGTGAGGTCAGGAAAGAAAAACTGTTTTTT.

The rearrangement joins TRBV5-4 to TRBJ2-2, with D possibly being TRBD2 (5 bases). The V end lost 4 bases, the J end lost 6 bases, and 10 bases lay between the germline ends. Germline-derived CDR1 and CDR2 are SGHNT and YYREEE (reference sequence). The CDR3 sequence is 13 residues long. The CDR3 nucleotides are TGTGCCAGCAGCCGAGGGTTTCCCGGGGAGCTGTTTTTT. This translates into CASSRGFPGELFF.

This chain joins TRBV9 and TRBJ2-5; weak D call: TRBD2 (6 bases). Germline CDR1 and CDR2: SGDLS and YYNGEE. The CDR3 runs to 15 residues. Trimming took off 0 bases at V and 4 bases at J, with 13 bases between the two ends. The CDR3 reads CASSVAAGLGETQYF. Written as DNA, the CDR3 is TGTGCCAGCAGCGTAGCGGCGGGGCTGGGAGAGACCCAGTACTTC.

The V gene is TRBV4-2, the J gene TRBJ2-7; D possibly corresponds to TRBD2 (6 bases). Per germline, CDR1 LGHNA and CDR2 YNFKEQ. The CDR3 spans 17 residues. The V and J ends lost 0 bases and 0 bases respectively, with 15 bases between them. CDR3: CASSQEDERASSYEQYF. The CDR3 DNA is TGTGCCAGCAGCCAAGAAGACGAGCGGGCGAGCTCCTACGAGCAGTACTTC.

The chain uses TRBV15 and TRBJ2-7; weak D call: TRBD2 (6 bases). CDR1 is LNHNV and CDR2 is YYDKDF in the germline V gene (reference sequence). This CDR3 is 17 amino acids long. Trimming left V 3 bases short and J 6 bases short, with 24 bases between. The CDR3 loop is CATSRQLFLSQEGEQYF. The CDR3 DNA reads as TGTGCCACCAGCAGGCAGCTCTTTTTATCGCAGGAGGGCGAGCAGTACTTC.